This T cell receptor beta chain was retrieved from a study of cytomegalovirus exposure and HLA in healthy donors. Whole-study findings and limits: Highly shared variants forming one cluster were likely a sequencing artifact. Later analysis demonstrated an association between a missense DCLRE1C variant and TCR beta V- and J-gene trimming. The availability of immune exposure information extended only to CMV serostatus.

As concerns this clone: Its target is unknown.

Trimming removed 0 bases from V and 3 bases from J; junction bases left unmatched: 6. Germline-derived CDR1 and CDR2 are SGHRS and YFSETQ. The CDR3 has 15 amino acids. The PCR was carried out with 60 Vbeta primers and 13 Jbeta primers. The table came from immunoSEQ multiplex PCR; TCRdb's copy has only in-frame clones and leaves some out. The sample carries roughly 200,000 clones, about 80% recorded once. Nominal health characterized the donors when sampled, though unrecorded immune exposures were likely. The TCR comes from a woman in her sixties or seventies in good health and CMV-seropositive. Input material: PBMCs. The V gene is TRBV5-1, the J gene TRBJ2-7; 7 bases align to TRBD1. This chain's CDR3 is CASSLVSGGNYEQYF. The DNA of the CDR3 is TGCGCCAGCAGCTTGGTGTCAGGGGGAAACTACGAGCAGTACTTC.